Following are 14 T cell receptor beta chains from one sample sequenced in a study of shared clonotypes between healthy human individuals. This table comes from immunoSEQ multiplex PCR, and its TCRdb copy is limited to in-frame clones, with some not included. The sample lists more than 2 million clones, 85% to 95% occurring once. The specimen sequenced was naive CD4+ T cells sorted from blood. Noted subset: CD45RA+ positively selected. The receptors here all came from a man aged 18-30 years in good health.

V gene TRBV29-1 combines with J gene TRBJ2-5; 15 bases are shared with TRBD2. In germline, CDR1 is SQVTM, CDR2 ANQGSEA. The V and J ends lost 6 bases and 1 base, in that order; junction bases with no gene match: 0. The CDR3 is made up of 14 amino acids. CDR3 in amino acids: CSVGLAGGQETQYF. The DNA of the CDR3 is TGCAGCGTGGGACTAGCGGGAGGCCAAGAGACCCAGTACTTC.

The V call is TRBV6-5, the J call TRBJ2-2; TRBD2 matches 8 bases. The CDR3 has 13 amino acids. The germline V gene has CDR1 MNHEY and CDR2 SVGAGI. Unmatched junction bases numbered 3, after V lost 8 bases and J lost 4 bases. The CDR3 here is CASARGVTGELFF. Here the CDR3 DNA reads TGTGCCAGCGCGCGGGGGGTCACCGGGGAGCTGTTTTTT.

This chain connects TRBV29-1 to TRBJ2-2; D uncertain. Germline values: CDR1 SQVTM, CDR2 ANQGSEA. The CDR3 has 12 amino acids. The germline V and J ends were trimmed by 0 bases and 5 bases, with 4 bases remaining between them. The CDR3 DNA reads as TGCAGCGTTGAAGATCCGACCGGGGAGCTGTTTTTT. It encodes CSVEDPTGELFF.

The chain joins TRBV7-6 to TRBJ2-2; 7 bases agree with TRBD2. The CDR3 length is 16 residues. Germline V gene lookup returns CDR1 SGHVS and CDR2 FNYEAQ. J was trimmed by 1 base and V by 5 bases; bases with no gene match: 7. The CDR3, as DNA: TGTGCCAGCAGCCTAGAGCGGGGTTTGAACACCGGGGAGCTGTTTTTT. Protein: CASSLERGLNTGELFF. The entire variable domain, with the rest obtained from reference TRBV7-6 and TRBJ2-2, is as follows: GAGVSQSPRYKVTKRGQDVALRCDPISGHVSLYWYRQALGQGPEFLTYFNYEAQQDKSGLPNDRFSAERPEGSISTLTIQRTEQRDSAMYRCASSLERGLNTGELFFGEGSRLTVL.

The rearrangement joins TRBV6-5 to TRBJ2-5; 11 positions match TRBD2. The CDR3 consists of 15 residues. V shed 5 bases, J shed 5 bases, and the junction held 7 bases outside the gene matches. The germline V gene encodes CDR1 MNHEY and CDR2 SVGAGI. CDR3: CASSQLAGVQETQYF. In DNA, the CDR3 is TGTGCCAGCAGTCAACTAGCGGGAGTGCAGGAGACCCAGTACTTC.

The gene calls are TRBV6-5 and TRBJ1-5; D possibly corresponds to TRBD1 (5 bases). The CDR3 runs to 14 residues. Germline assignment: CDR1 MNHEY and CDR2 SVGAGI. Trimming took off 6 bases at V and 9 bases at J, with 18 bases between the two ends. The CDR3 region is CASSRTVFGAPQHF. CDR3 bases: TGTGCCAGCAGCAGGACGGTCTTTGGGGCGCCCCAGCATTTT.

The rearrangement links TRBV7-9 to TRBJ2-5; weak D call: TRBD1 (6 bases). Trimming removed 8 bases from V and 5 bases from J, with 21 bases in between. Germline V gene data show CDR1 as SEHNR and CDR2 as FQNEAQ (reference sequence). The CDR3 sequence is 15 residues long. This CDR3 is CASAPGTYEWETQYF. CDR3 nucleotide sequence: TGTGCCAGCGCCCCGGGGACATATGAGTGGGAGACCCAGTACTTC.

This clone was seen a few times. The rearrangement joins TRBV5-1 to TRBJ1-2; 9 nucleotides match TRBD1. V gave up 4 bases and J gave up 4 bases; unmatched junction bases: 2. Looked up from germline, CDR1 is SGHRS and CDR2 is YFSETQ. The CDR3 has 13 amino acids. This CDR3 reads CASSQDRGYGYTF. The CDR3 DNA follows: TGCGCCAGCAGCCAGGACAGGGGCTATGGCTACACCTTC.

J is TRBJ1-1 and V is TRBV6-1; D is possibly TRBD1 (6 bases). Trimming removed 2 bases from V and 0 bases from J, with 10 bases in between. This CDR3 contains 15 residues. Germline V gene lookup returns CDR1 MNHNS and CDR2 SASEGT. The CDR3 DNA reads TGTGCCAGCAGTGAAAGGACAGAACTGAACACTGAAGCTTTCTTT. The encoded protein is CASSERTELNTEAFF.

The V and J genes are TRBV4-2 and TRBJ2-3, with 10 bases identical to TRBD2. Germline V lookup: CDR1 LGHNA, CDR2 YNFKEQ. The CDR3 sequence is 15 residues long. Trimming took 0 bases from V and 3 from J; bases not matched to a gene: 0. The CDR3 here is CASSQELAGTDTQYF. CDR3 sequence (DNA): TGTGCCAGCAGCCAAGAACTAGCGGGGACAGATACGCAGTATTTT.

This chain joins TRBV7-2 and TRBJ1-4; no clear D gene. Trimming shortened V by 5 bases and J by 8 bases, and 12 bases separated the two germline ends. CDR3 length: 13 residues. Germline V lookup: CDR1 SGHTA, CDR2 FQGNSA. The CDR3 is CASSPHLSEKLFF. As DNA, the CDR3 is TGTGCCAGCAGCCCACATCTGAGCGAAAAACTGTTTTTT.

The chain combines TRBV6-6 with TRBJ1-4, with 8 positions matching TRBD1. The CDR3 covers 12 residues. The junction had 1 base not matched to a gene; V was cut back by 6 bases and J by 7 bases. The V gene's germline CDR1 is MNHNY and CDR2 SVGAGI (reference sequence). The CDR3 DNA follows: TGTGCCAGCAGGACAGGGGCTGAAAAACTGTTTTTT. Protein: CASRTGAEKLFF.

The V call is TRBV28, the J call TRBJ2-7; 10 bases line up with TRBD1. V dropped 3 bases and J dropped 7; count of bases not matched to a gene: 12. Germline CDR1 reads MDHEN; CDR2 reads SYDVKM. This CDR3 comprises 16 residues. CDR3 region: CASSLLPGQGTWEQYF. CDR3 DNA sequence: TGTGCCAGCAGTTTGCTTCCGGGACAGGGGACTTGGGAGCAGTACTTC.

A remark on this clone: Other DNA sequences in this specimen translate into the identical CDR3. The rearrangement uses TRBV6-5 and TRBJ2-3, with D hard to call. CDR3 size: 11 residues. Germline CDR1 and CDR2: MNHEY and SVGAGI. V gave up 5 bases and J gave up 6 bases, with 6 bases separating them. The CDR3 nucleotides read TGTGCCAGCAGTACTGGGGATACGCAGTATTTT. Its translation is CASSTGDTQYF.